The 17 T cell receptor beta chains listed next were all sequenced from one sample in a study of T cells expressing NK-cell markers (dated by TCRdb to the early 2020s). Receptors were amplified or captured by 5' RACE. TCRdb lists the instrument as Illumina HiSeq 2000. With the reads reprocessed by TCRdb, a single entry stands for each CDR3 protein sequence and no DNA is reported. The table of this sample itemizes about 400,000 distinct CDR3 sequences. Of the sample, roughly 10% falls within the top ten clones. The specimen was blood T cells: a sorted CD56 or NKG2C T cell subset, CD4+ or CD8+ T cells, or bulk PBMC T cells (not recorded which). The receptors were sampled from a woman aged 50 to 60 in good health. Donor details come from another sample of the same person, matched by shared clones.

The chain combines TRBV5-1 with TRBJ2-6; TCRdb's D gene call, TRBD1, goes unchecked for lack of DNA. Looked up from germline, CDR1 is SGHRS and CDR2 is YFSETQ. The CDR3 is made up of 17 amino acids. The CDR3 protein is CASSFSLGGNGANVLTF.

This chain joins TRBV12-3 or TRBV12-4 and TRBJ2-3; TCRdb designates TRBD2, a call that cannot be tested without DNA. The CDR3 length is 15 residues. CDR3 in amino acids: CASSLAGGGDDTQYF.

The gene calls are TRBV20-1 and TRBJ2-4; TCRdb names TRBD1, which stays unverified in the absence of DNA. The CDR3 spans 15 residues. Germline CDR1 DFQATT, CDR2 SNEGSKA (reference sequence). CDR3 in amino acids: CSATRDRGAKNIQYF.

The chain uses TRBV27 and TRBJ2-7. This CDR3 spans 15 amino acids. Germline CDR1 and CDR2: MNHEY and SMNVEV (reference sequence). CDR3 region: CASSLWAGGSYEQYF.

The chain uses TRBV20-1 and TRBJ1-5; the TCRdb call, TRBD1, lacks DNA for checking. CDR1 is DFQATT, CDR2 SNEGSKA, per germline (reference sequence). The CDR3 has 12 residues. CDR3 protein: CSARGGLGPQHF.

The chain is built from TRBV7-9 and TRBJ2-2; checking the TCRdb D call of TRBD1 is not possible without DNA. Germline CDR1 is SEHNR and CDR2 is FQNEAQ (reference sequence). CDR3 length: 15 residues. The CDR3 reads CASSGTGGSTGELFF.

The rearrangement links TRBV20-1 to TRBJ2-3. CDR3 length equals 13 residues. CDR1 and CDR2 (germline): DFQATT, SNEGSKA (reference sequence). The CDR3 sequence: CSANSGSSDTQYF.

The chain couples TRBV5-6 to TRBJ1-1; the D gene TCRdb calls, TRBD1, cannot be checked with no DNA. CDR1 is SGHDT, CDR2 YYEEEE, per germline. The CDR3 runs 14 residues. The CDR3 here is CASSRGTENTEAFF.

The genes are TRBV7-9 and TRBJ2-2; the D gene TCRdb calls, TRBD1, cannot be checked with no DNA. The CDR3 is 15 amino acids. Germline CDR1 is SEHNR and CDR2 is FQNEAQ (reference sequence). CDR3: CASSPPGQGTGELFF. The full variable domain, rest sourced from reference TRBV7-9 and TRBJ2-2, is DTGVSQNPRHKITKRGQNVTFRCDPISEHNRLYWYRQTLGQGPEFLTYFQNEAQLEKSRLLSDRFSAERPKGSFSTLEIQRTEQGDSAMYLCASSPPGQGTGELFFGEGSRLTVL.

V and J are TRBV12-3 or TRBV12-4 and TRBJ1-2. The CDR3 totals 13 residues. The CDR3 loop is CASSLKVNYGYTF.

The chain combines TRBV29-1 with TRBJ1-5; TCRdb returns TRBD1, unconfirmable since there is no DNA. Germline assignment: CDR1 SQVTM and CDR2 ANQGSEA. The CDR3 is 14 residues long. The CDR3 spells CSVAPGGGNQPQHF.

The chain joins TRBV6-2 or TRBV6-3 to TRBJ2-3; TCRdb names TRBD2, which stays unverified in the absence of DNA. Germline lookup yields CDR1 MNHEY and CDR2 SVGEGT. The CDR3 is 15 amino acids. The CDR3 here is CASRLAGGPFATQYF.

V is TRBV28 and J is TRBJ2-7; as DNA is missing, the TRBD2 call by TCRdb cannot be tested. The length of the CDR3 is 14 residues. CDR1 MDHEN and CDR2 SYDVKM come from the germline V gene. The CDR3 reads CASSLIGGDGEQYF.

J is TRBJ1-4 and V is TRBV5-1; the TCRdb call, TRBD1, lacks DNA for checking. The CDR3 length is 16 residues. CDR1 is SGHRS and CDR2 is YFSETQ in the germline V gene. The CDR3 is CASSRDVGQPNEKLFF. The full variable domain, completed using reference TRBV5-1 and TRBJ1-4, is KAGVTQTPRYLIKTRGQQVTLSCSPISGHRSVSWYQQTPGQGLQFLFEYFSETQRNKGNFPGRFSGRQFSNSRSEMNVSTLELGDSALYLCASSRDVGQPNEKLFFGSGTQLSVL.

The chain recombines TRBV12-3 or TRBV12-4 with TRBJ2-1; with no DNA, the TCRdb D assignment of TRBD1 cannot be verified. The CDR3 consists of 17 residues. The CDR3 sequence is CASSLSGTPGGRNEQFF.

This rearrangement joins TRBV4-1 to TRBJ2-3; the TRBD1 assignment by TCRdb is unverifiable without DNA. This CDR3 is built from 16 residues. The germline gives CDR1 MGHRA, CDR2 YSYEKL. The chain's CDR3 is CASSQEGGLPLDTQYF.

The CDR3 sequence is CASSTSASWYEQFF. This rearrangement joins TRBV19 to TRBJ2-1. CDR1 LNHDA and CDR2 SQIVND come from the germline V gene (reference sequence). The CDR3 contains 14 residues.